This TCR beta chain was documented in a study of cytomegalovirus exposure and HLA in healthy donors. PCR amplification relied on 60 Vbeta primers (plus 13 Jbeta primers). The protocol was immunoSEQ multiplex PCR, while the TCRdb copy is restricted to in-frame clones and leaves out a portion. The sample shows about 130,000 clones, roughly four fifths of them seen only once. Trimming stripped 11 bases from V and 6 bases from J, with 17 bases between. Germline CDR1 and CDR2: MNHNY and SVGAGI (reference sequence). CDR3 length: 12 amino acids. Each donor was nominally healthy when sampled (though unrecorded immune exposures were likely).

The chain recombines TRBV6-6 with TRBJ2-7, with D possibly matching TRBD2 (7 bases). The TCR sequence derives from a woman in her thirties or forties in good health and CMV-seropositive. Sequencing used PBMCs. The CDR3 DNA sequence: TGTGCCGGGGGGGCAGGGTTGAGCGAGCAGTACTTC. Residues: CAGGAGLSEQYF.